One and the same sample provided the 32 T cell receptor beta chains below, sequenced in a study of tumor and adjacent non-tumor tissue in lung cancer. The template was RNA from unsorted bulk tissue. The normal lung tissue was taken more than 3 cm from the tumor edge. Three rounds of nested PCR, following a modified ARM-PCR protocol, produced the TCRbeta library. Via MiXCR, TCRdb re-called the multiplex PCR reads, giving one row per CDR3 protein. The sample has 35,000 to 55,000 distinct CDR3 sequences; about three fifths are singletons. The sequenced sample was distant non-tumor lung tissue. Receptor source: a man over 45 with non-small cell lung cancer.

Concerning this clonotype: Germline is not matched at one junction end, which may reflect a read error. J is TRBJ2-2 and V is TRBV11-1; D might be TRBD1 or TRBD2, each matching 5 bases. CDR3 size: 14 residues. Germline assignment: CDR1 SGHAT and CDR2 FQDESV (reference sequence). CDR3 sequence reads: CVSSFQGRPGELFF. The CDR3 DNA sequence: TGTGTCAGCAGTTTTCAGGGTCGACCCGGGGAACTGTTTTTC.

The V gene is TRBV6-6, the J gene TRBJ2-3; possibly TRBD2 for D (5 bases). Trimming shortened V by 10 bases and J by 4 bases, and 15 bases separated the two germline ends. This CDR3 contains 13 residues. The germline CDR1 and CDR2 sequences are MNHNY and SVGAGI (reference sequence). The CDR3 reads CAIRDYAADTQYF. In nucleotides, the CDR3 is TGTGCCATCAGAGACTATGCCGCAGATACGCAGTATTTT.

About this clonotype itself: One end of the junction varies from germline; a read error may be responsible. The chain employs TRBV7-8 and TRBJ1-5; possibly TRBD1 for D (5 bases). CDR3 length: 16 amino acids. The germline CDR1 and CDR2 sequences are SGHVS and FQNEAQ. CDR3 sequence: CASNLGAVSSNQPQHF. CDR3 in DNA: TGTGCCAGCAACTTAGGGGCGGTATCTAGCAATCAGCCCCAGCATTTT.

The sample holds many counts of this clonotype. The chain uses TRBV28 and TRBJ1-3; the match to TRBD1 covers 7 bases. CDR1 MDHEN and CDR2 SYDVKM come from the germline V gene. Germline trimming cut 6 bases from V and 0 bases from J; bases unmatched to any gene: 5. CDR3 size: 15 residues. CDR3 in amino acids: CASRAGTASGNTIYF. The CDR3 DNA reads TGTGCCAGCAGGGCCGGGACAGCCTCTGGAAACACCATATATTTT.

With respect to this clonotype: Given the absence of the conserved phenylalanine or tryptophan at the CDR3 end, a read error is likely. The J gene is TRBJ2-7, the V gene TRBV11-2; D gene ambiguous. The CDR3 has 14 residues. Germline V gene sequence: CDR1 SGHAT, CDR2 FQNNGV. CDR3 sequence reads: CSNSLQSTHYEQYL. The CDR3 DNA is TGTTCCAACAGTTTACAGTCAACCCACTACGAGCAGTACTTA.

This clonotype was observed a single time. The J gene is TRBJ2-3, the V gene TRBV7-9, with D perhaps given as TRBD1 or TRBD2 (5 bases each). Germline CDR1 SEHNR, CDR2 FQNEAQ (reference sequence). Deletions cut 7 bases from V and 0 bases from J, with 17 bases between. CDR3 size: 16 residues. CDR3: CASTQNGDLSTDTQYF. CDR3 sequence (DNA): TGTGCCAGCACCCAGAATGGGGACCTTAGCACAGATACGCAGTATTTT.

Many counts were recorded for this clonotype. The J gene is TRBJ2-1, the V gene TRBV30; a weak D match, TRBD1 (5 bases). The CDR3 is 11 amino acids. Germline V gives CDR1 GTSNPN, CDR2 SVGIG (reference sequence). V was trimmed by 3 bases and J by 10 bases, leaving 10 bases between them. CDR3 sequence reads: CAWSWGGEQFF. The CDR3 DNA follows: TGTGCCTGGAGCTGGGGCGGCGAGCAGTTCTTC.

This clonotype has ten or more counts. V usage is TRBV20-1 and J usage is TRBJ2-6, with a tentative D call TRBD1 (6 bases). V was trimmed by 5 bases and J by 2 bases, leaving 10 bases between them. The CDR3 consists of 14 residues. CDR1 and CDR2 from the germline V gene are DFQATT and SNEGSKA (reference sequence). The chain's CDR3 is CSASDRTGANVLTF. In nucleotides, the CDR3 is TGCAGTGCTTCTGACAGGACTGGGGCCAACGTCCTGACTTTC.

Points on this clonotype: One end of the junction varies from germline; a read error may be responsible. DNA of the CDR3: TGTGCCAGCAGCTTAGTGGGCGGGAACACCCGGGAGCTGTTTTTT. This gives the protein CASSLVGGNTRELFF. V is TRBV11-2 and J is TRBJ2-2; maybe TRBD2 (6 bases). The CDR3 runs to 15 residues. Germline V CDR1 and CDR2: SGHAT, FQNNGV.

CDR3 bases: TGTGCCAGCAGCCAAGGTACCAGGACAGGGGGCATTGAAGCTTTCTTT. Protein product: CASSQGTRTGGIEAFF. J is TRBJ1-1 and V is TRBV4-2; 11 nucleotides align to TRBD1. The germline V gene encodes CDR1 LGHNA and CDR2 YNFKEQ. V lost 1 base and J lost 7; bases outside the gene matches: 8. The CDR3 extends over 16 amino acids.

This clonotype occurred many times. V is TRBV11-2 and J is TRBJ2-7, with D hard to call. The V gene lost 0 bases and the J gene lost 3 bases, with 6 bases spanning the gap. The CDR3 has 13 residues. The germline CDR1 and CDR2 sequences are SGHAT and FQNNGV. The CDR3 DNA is TGTGCCAGCAGCTTAGAAACGGACTACGAGCAGTACTTC. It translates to CASSLETDYEQYF.

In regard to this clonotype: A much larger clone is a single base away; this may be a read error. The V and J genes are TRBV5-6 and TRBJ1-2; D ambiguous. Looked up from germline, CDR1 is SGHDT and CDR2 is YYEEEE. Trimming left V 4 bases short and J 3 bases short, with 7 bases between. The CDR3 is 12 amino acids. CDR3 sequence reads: CASSQRDYGYTF. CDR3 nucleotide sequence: TGTGCCAGCAGCCAGAGGGACTATGGCTACACCTTC.

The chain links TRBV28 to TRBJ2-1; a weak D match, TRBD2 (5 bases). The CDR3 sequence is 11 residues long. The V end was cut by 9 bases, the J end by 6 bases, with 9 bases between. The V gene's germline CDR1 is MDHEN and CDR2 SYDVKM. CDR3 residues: CARRTVNEQFF. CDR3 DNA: TGTGCCAGGCGGACTGTCAATGAGCAGTTCTTC.

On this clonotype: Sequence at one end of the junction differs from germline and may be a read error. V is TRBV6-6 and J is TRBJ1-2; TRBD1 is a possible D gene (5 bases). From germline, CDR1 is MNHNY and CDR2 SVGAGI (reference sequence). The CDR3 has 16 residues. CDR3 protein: CAISSPAQTANYGYTF. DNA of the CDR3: TGTGCCATCAGTTCCCCGGCCCAGACAGCTAACTATGGCTACACCTTC.

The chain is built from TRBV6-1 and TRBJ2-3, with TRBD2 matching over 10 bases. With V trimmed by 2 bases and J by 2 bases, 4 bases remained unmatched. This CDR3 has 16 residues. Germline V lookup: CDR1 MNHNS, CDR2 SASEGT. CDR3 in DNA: TGTGCCAGCAGTGAACCCAGCGGGGGGGCCACAGATACGCAGTATTTT. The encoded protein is CASSEPSGGATDTQYF.

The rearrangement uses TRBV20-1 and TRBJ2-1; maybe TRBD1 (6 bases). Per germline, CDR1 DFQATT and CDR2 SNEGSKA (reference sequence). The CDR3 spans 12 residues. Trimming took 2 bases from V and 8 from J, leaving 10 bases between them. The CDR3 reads CSARKGVDEQFF. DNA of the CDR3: TGCAGTGCTAGAAAGGGGGTCGATGAGCAGTTCTTC.

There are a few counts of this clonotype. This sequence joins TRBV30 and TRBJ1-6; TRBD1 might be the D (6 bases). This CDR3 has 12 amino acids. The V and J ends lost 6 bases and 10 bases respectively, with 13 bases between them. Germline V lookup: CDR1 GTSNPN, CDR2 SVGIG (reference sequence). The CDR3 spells CACRQVSSPLHF. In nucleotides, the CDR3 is TGTGCCTGCCGACAGGTTAGCTCACCCCTCCACTTT.

The CDR3 DNA reads TGTGCCAGCAGCTTGGACAGGGAGGCAGATACGCAGTATTTT. Residues: CASSLDREADTQYF. The chain recombines TRBV11-1 with TRBJ2-3; 8 bases align to TRBD1. The CDR3 length is 14 residues. Losses at the gene ends were 3 bases for V and 4 bases for J; bases not matched to a gene: 3. In germline, CDR1 is SGHAT, CDR2 FQDESV (reference sequence).

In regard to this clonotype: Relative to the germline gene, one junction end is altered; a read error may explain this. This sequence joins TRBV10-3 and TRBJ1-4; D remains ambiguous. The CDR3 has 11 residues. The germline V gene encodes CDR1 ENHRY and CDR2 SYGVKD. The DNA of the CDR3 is TGTGCCATCGGTGAGTCCGGACTACCGTCTTTT. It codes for CAIGESGLPSF.

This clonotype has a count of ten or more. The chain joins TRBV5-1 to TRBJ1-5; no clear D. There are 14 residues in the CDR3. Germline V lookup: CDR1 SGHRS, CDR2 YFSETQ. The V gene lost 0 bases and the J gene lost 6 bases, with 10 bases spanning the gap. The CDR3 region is CASSLDSGGQPQHF. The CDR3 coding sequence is TGCGCCAGCAGCTTGGATAGCGGAGGTCAGCCCCAGCATTTT.

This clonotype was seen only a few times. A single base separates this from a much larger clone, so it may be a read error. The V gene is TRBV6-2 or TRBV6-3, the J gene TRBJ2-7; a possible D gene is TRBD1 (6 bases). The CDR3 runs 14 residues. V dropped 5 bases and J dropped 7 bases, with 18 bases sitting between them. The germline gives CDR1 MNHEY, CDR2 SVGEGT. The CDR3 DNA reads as TGTGCCAGCAGTACAGGGTATCTATTCAAGGAGCAGTACTTC. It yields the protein CASSTGYLFKEQYF.

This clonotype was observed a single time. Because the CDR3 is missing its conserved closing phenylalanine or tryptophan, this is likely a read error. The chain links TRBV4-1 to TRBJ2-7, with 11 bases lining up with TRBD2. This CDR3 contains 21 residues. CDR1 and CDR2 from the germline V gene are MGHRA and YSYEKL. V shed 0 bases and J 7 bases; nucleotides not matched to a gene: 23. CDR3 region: CASSQEPPGVAGGPDRGEQYS. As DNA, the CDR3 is TGCGCCAGCAGCCAAGAGCCCCCTGGAGTAGCGGGAGGGCCCGACCGGGGAGAGCAGTACTCC.

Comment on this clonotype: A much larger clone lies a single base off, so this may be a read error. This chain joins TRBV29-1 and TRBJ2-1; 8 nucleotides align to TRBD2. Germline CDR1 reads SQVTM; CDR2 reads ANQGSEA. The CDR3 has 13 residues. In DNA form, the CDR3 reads TGCAGCCTTCGGGGGGCGGGAGGAGGTGAGCAGCTCTTC. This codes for CSLRGAGGGEQLF.

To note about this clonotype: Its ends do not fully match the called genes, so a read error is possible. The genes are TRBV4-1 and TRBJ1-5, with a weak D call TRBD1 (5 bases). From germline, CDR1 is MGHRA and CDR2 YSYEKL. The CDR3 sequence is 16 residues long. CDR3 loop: CANSQDTTENNQPQHF. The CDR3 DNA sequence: TGCGCCAACAGCCAAGATACGACAGAGAACAATCAGCCCCAGCATTTT.

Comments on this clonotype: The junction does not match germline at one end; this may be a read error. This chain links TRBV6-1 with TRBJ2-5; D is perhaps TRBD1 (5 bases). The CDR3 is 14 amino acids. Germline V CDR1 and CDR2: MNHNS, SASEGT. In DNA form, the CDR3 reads TGTACCAGCAGTAATACAGGAACCCAAGAGACCCAGTACTTC. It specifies CTSSNTGTQETQYF.

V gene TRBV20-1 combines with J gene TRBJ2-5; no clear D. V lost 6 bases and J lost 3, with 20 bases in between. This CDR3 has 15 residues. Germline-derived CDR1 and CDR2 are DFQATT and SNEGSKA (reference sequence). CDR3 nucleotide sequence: TGCAGTGCCTCCCGCTACGGGTTTGGGGAAGAGACCCAGTACTTC. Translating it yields CSASRYGFGEETQYF.

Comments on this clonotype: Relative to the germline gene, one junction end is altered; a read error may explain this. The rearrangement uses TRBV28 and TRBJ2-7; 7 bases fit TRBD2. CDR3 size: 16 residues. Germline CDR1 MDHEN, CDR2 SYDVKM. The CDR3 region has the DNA TGTGCCAGCAGTTTCCACCTAGCGGAACTCACCTACGAGCAGTATTTC. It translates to CASSFHLAELTYEQYF.

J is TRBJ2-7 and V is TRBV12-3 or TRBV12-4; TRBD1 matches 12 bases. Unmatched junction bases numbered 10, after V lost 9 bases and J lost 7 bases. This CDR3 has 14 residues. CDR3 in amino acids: CASSRDRGREEQYF. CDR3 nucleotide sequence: TGTGCCAGTAGCAGGGACAGGGGGCGAGAGGAGCAGTACTTC.

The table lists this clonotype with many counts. CDR3 amino acids: CASSESEKLFF. CDR3 nucleotides: TGTGCCAGCAGCGAAAGTGAAAAACTGTTTTTT. The chain uses TRBV7-9 and TRBJ1-4; D not resolved. CDR1 is SEHNR and CDR2 is FQNEAQ in the germline V gene (reference sequence). Between the trimmed V and J ends, which lost 5 bases and 7 bases, there was a span of 5 bases. The CDR3 covers 11 residues.

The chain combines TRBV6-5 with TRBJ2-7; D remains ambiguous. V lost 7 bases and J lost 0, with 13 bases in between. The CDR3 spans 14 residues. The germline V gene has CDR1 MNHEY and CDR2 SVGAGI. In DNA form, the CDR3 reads TGTGCCAGCATAGTAAAAGCTTTCTCCTACGAGCAGTACTTC. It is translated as CASIVKAFSYEQYF.

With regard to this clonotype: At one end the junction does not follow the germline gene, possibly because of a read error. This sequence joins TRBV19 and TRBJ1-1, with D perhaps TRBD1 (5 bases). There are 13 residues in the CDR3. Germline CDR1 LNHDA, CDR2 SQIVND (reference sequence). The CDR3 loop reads CASYTGALSDAFF. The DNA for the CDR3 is TGTGCCAGTTACACCGGGGCCCTCTCTGATGCTTTCTTT.

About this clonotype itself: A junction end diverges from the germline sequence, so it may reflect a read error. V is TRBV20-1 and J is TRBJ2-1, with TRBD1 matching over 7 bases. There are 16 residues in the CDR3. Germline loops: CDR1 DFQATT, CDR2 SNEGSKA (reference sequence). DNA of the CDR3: TGCAGTGCTAGGGAACAGGGGACCAGCTCCTATAATGAGCAGTTCTTC. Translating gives CSAREQGTSSYNEQFF.